The 9 T cell receptor beta chains listed next were all sequenced from one sample in a study of response to subunit inactivated influenza vaccine. TCRdb independently ran MiXCR on the RT-PCR reads; one entry per CDR3 protein. The data contain a few hundred thousand distinct CDR3 sequences, roughly 12% of them singletons. A further study also used this sample, focusing on T cells expressing NK-cell markers. That paper adds: The authors made TCR beta cDNA libraries by 5'RACE template switching. This switching added a universal primer site and UMIs.

The material was PBMCs from blood, obtained on the day of vaccination. Receptors originate from a man aged 50 or older who received an inactivated influenza vaccine.

This clonotype was detected only a few times. The V call is TRBV20-1, the J call TRBJ1-1, with no clear D. This CDR3 comprises 11 residues. Germline-derived CDR1 and CDR2 are DFQATT and SNEGSKA (reference sequence). Trimming removed 6 bases from V and 0 bases from J, with 5 bases in between. DNA of the CDR3: TGCAGTGCCCAGATGAACACTGAAGCTTTCTTT. It is translated as CSAQMNTEAFF.

This clonotype was observed a handful of times. The rearrangement links TRBV9 to TRBJ2-7; possibly TRBD1 for D (6 bases). V was cut by 3 bases and J by 2 bases, with 12 bases left in between. CDR1 is SGDLS, CDR2 YYNGEE, per germline. The CDR3 is made up of 14 amino acids. The CDR3 spells CASSAGDTAYEQYF. CDR3 DNA: TGTGCCAGCAGCGCCGGGGACACGGCCTACGAGCAGTACTTC.

This clonotype appeared a few times. The rearrangement links TRBV7-6 to TRBJ2-2, with TRBD2 matching over 7 bases. The CDR3 totals 12 residues. Per the germline V gene, CDR1 is SGHVS and CDR2 is FNYEAQ. With 3 bases clipped from V and 9 bases from J, the junction kept 1 base outside the gene matches. The CDR3, as DNA: TGTGCCAGCAGCTTGAGCGGGAGGGAGCTGTTTTTT. This codes for CASSLSGRELFF.

This chain links TRBV12-3 or TRBV12-4 with TRBJ2-7, with 11 bases that match TRBD1. CDR3 size: 15 residues. The V gene end was trimmed by 4 bases and the J gene end by 4 bases; junction bases not matched to a gene: 6. This CDR3 reads CASSSGDRGIYEQYF. The CDR3 DNA sequence: TGTGCCAGCAGTTCGGGGGACAGGGGGATTTACGAGCAGTACTTC.

There are a few counts of this clonotype. The chain has TRBV10-3 and TRBJ1-2; 9 nucleotides align to TRBD1. CDR1 is ENHRY and CDR2 is SYGVKD in the germline V gene. Trimming cost V 0 bases and J 8 bases; bases outside gene matches: 10. This CDR3 is 16 amino acids long. The CDR3 nucleotides read TGTGCCATCAGTGAGTCAGCGGGACAGGGTTTATTCGGCTACACCTTC. Residues: CAISESAGQGLFGYTF.

This clonotype came up a few times. The chain has TRBV2 and TRBJ2-5; 7 bases fit TRBD2. The CDR3 spans 17 residues. V was pared by 3 bases and J by 5 bases, with 15 bases of the junction left unmatched. CDR1 and CDR2 (germline): SNHLY, FYNNEI. The CDR3, as DNA: TGTGCCAGCAGTGAGTTGATAGGCCTAGCGGACGGGGAGACCCAGTACTTC. Protein sequence: CASSELIGLADGETQYF.

The chain carries TRBV7-3 and TRBJ2-1; weak D call: TRBD2 (6 bases). The CDR3 contains 16 residues. Germline V gene data show CDR1 as SGHTA and CDR2 as FQGTGA. V was trimmed by 2 bases and J by 3 bases, leaving 14 bases between them. The CDR3 is CASSLVPGLDYNEQFF. DNA of the CDR3: TGTGCCAGCAGCTTAGTCCCGGGACTCGACTACAATGAGCAGTTCTTC.

This clonotype came up a few times. The gene calls are TRBV25-1 and TRBJ2-7; tentative D call: TRBD2 (6 bases). Trimming shortened V by 3 bases and J by 2 bases, and 14 bases separated the two germline ends. This CDR3 has 15 residues. Germline V lookup: CDR1 MGHDK, CDR2 SYGVNS. Written as DNA, the CDR3 is TGTGCCAGCAGTGACGGAGGGGAGAAACCCTACGAGCAGTACTTC. Translation gives CASSDGGEKPYEQYF.

This clonotype was counted a few times. The rearrangement joins TRBV12-3 or TRBV12-4 to TRBJ2-7; maybe TRBD2 (6 bases). The V end lost 6 bases, the J end lost 1 base, and 19 bases lay between the germline ends. The CDR3 is 16 amino acids. CDR3 amino acids: CASSLLTGLLSYEQYF. The CDR3 DNA sequence: TGTGCCAGCAGCCTCCTGACGGGACTGCTATCCTACGAGCAGTACTTC.